The clone carrying this T cell receptor beta chain came up once. Libraries were prepared by immunoSEQ multiplex PCR; TCRdb keeps only in-frame clonotypes and omits some of them. The data contain fewer than 80,000 clones, 70% to 80% of them singletons. This specimen belongs to a study of T cell responses to AZD1222 COVID-19 vaccine. The source material was peripheral blood, sampled on day 0 of MenACWY control vaccination. This clonotype was obtained from an adult in good health.

This CDR3 reads CASSPDGGPYGYTF. The CDR3, as DNA: TGTGCCAGCAGCCCGGATGGGGGCCCCTATGGCTACACCTTC. V and J are TRBV5-4 and TRBJ1-2; perhaps TRBD1 as D (6 bases). In germline, CDR1 is SGHNT, CDR2 YYREEE (reference sequence). Trimming pared 4 bases from V and 4 bases from J, leaving 14 bases between. The CDR3 extends over 14 amino acids.